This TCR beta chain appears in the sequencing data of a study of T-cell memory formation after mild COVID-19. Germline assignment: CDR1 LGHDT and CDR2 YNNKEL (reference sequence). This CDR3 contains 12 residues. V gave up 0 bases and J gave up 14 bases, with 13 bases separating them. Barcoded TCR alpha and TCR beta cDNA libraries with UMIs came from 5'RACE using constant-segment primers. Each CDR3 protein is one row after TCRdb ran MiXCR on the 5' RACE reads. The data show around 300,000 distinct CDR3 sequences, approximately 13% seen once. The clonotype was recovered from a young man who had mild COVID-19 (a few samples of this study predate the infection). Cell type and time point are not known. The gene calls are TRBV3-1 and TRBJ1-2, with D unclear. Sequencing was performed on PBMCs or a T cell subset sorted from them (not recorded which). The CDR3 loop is CASSQDRQAKTF. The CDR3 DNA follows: TGTGCCAGCAGCCAAGATCGCCAGGCGAAGACCTTC.